What follows are 23 T cell receptor beta chains derived from one specimen sequenced in a study of T cells in Graves' hyperthyroidism and ophthalmopathy. The TCR beta CDR3 regions underwent amplification using RNA transcripts as the source. First-round RT-PCR targeting the TCR CDR3 was performed with the HTBI primer set. One entry per CDR3 protein results from TCRdb running MiXCR on the multiplex PCR reads. This sample has about 720,000 distinct CDR3 sequences, with about 15% found just once. The sequenced sample consisted of blood. These receptors originate from a young man with Graves' hyperthyroidism.

This clonotype was counted between two and nine times. V and J are TRBV18 and TRBJ2-1; possible D gene TRBD2, 5 bases. Germline V lookup: CDR1 KGHSH, CDR2 LQKENI. The V end was cut by 3 bases, the J end by 7 bases, with 10 bases between. The CDR3 runs 13 residues. The CDR3 loop is CASSPTTPNEQFF. CDR3 DNA: TGTGCCAGCTCACCGACTACCCCGAATGAGCAGTTCTTC.

This clonotype was detected only a few times. The CDR3 nucleotides read TGCAGTGCTAGGAGGGACTTTAACACCGGGGAGCTGTTTTTT. Amino acid sequence: CSARRDFNTGELFF. The chain has TRBV20-1 and TRBJ2-2, with D perhaps matching TRBD2 (6 bases). The germline V and J ends were trimmed by 3 bases and 2 bases, with 10 bases remaining between them. This CDR3 is built from 14 residues. Germline V lookup: CDR1 DFQATT, CDR2 SNEGSKA (reference sequence).

Only a few counts were recorded for this clonotype. This chain links TRBV7-9 with TRBJ2-1; 12 nucleotides match TRBD2. This CDR3 is 17 amino acids long. V was pared by 2 bases and J by 6 bases, with 8 bases of the junction left unmatched. Germline V gives CDR1 SEHNR, CDR2 FQNEAQ (reference sequence). CDR3 sequence (DNA): TGTGCCAGCAGCTTATGGCTGACTAGCGGGAGTCTCAATGAGCAGTTCTTC. Residues: CASSLWLTSGSLNEQFF.

This clonotype was seen ten or more times. The chain has TRBV6-1 and TRBJ2-7; D might be TRBD2 (6 bases). The CDR3 contains 12 residues. Trimming stripped 5 bases from V and 7 bases from J, with 12 bases between. In germline, CDR1 is MNHNS, CDR2 SASEGT. CDR3 protein: CASSTGTPEQYF. In DNA, the CDR3 is TGTGCCAGCAGTACCGGGACTCCAGAGCAGTACTTC.

J is TRBJ2-5 and V is TRBV20-1; possibly TRBD2 for D (5 bases). V was pared by 3 bases and J by 2 bases, with 10 bases between. CDR1 DFQATT and CDR2 SNEGSKA come from the germline V gene (reference sequence). The CDR3 has 13 amino acids. The CDR3 coding sequence is TGCAGTGCTAGTGTACCGGGACAAGAGACCCAGTACTTC. It is translated as CSASVPGQETQYF.

This clonotype was found many times. The V call is TRBV18, the J call TRBJ2-5; a possible D gene is TRBD2 (6 bases). The V end was cut by 4 bases, the J end by 4 bases, with 19 bases between. The CDR3 is made up of 16 amino acids. Germline V gene sequence: CDR1 KGHSH, CDR2 LQKENI. The CDR3 DNA is TGTGCCAGCTCACGACAAGCAGGGAGGATTGGAGAGACCCAGTACTTC. Encoded protein: CASSRQAGRIGETQYF. Full variable domain (rest looked up from reference TRBV18 and TRBJ2-5): NAGVMQNPRHLVRRRGQEARLRCSPMKGHSHVYWYRQLPEEGLKFMVYLQKENIIDESGMPKERFSAEFPKEGPSILRIQQVVRGDSAAYFCASSRQAGRIGETQYFGPGTRLLVL.

The sample holds many counts of this clonotype. The V call is TRBV27, the J call TRBJ2-7; 7 nucleotides match TRBD1. Per the germline V gene, CDR1 is MNHEY and CDR2 is SMNVEV (reference sequence). The V and J ends lost 5 bases and 6 bases, in that order; junction bases with no gene match: 16. The CDR3 is 16 residues long. The CDR3 reads CASSPPPGTAYGEQYF. The CDR3 DNA is TGTGCCAGCAGTCCTCCCCCCGGGACAGCTTACGGCGAGCAGTACTTC.

This clonotype was seen a handful of times. The V call is TRBV6-2 or TRBV6-3, the J call TRBJ2-5; 8 nucleotides agree with TRBD2. Germline assignment: CDR1 MNHEY and CDR2 SVGEGT. This CDR3 is 15 amino acids long. The junction had 4 bases not matched to a gene; V was cut back by 4 bases and J by 0 bases. CDR3 in amino acids: CASSWGLVYQETQYF. The CDR3 DNA sequence: TGTGCCAGCAGTTGGGGACTAGTGTACCAAGAGACCCAGTACTTC.

In its sample, this clonotype was seen many times. J is TRBJ2-7 and V is TRBV28, with D maybe TRBD2 (7 bases). The V end was cut by 6 bases, the J end by 6 bases, with 18 bases between. Germline lookup yields CDR1 MDHEN and CDR2 SYDVKM. The CDR3 extends over 14 amino acids. The CDR3 sequence: CASRGGGLGLEQYF. The CDR3 bases are TGTGCCAGCAGAGGGGGGGGCCTCGGCCTCGAGCAGTACTTC.

Only a few counts were recorded for this clonotype. V is TRBV6-1 and J is TRBJ2-1; 7 bases align to TRBD2. The CDR3 totals 13 residues. Germline CDR1 and CDR2: MNHNS and SASEGT. V shed 5 bases, J shed 6 bases, and the junction held 4 bases outside the gene matches. CDR3: CASSYAGANEQFF. DNA of the CDR3: TGTGCCAGCAGTTATGCGGGAGCCAATGAGCAGTTCTTC.

This chain uses TRBV27 with TRBJ1-1; a weak D match, TRBD1 (6 bases). Trimming left V 4 bases short and J 7 bases short, with 16 bases between. The CDR3 has 14 residues. Per the germline V gene, CDR1 is MNHEY and CDR2 is SMNVEV (reference sequence). The CDR3 DNA follows: TGTGCCAGCAGTTCCAAACTCGGACAGATTGAAGCTTTCTTT. It yields the protein CASSSKLGQIEAFF.

This clonotype has a count of ten or more. V gene TRBV28 combines with J gene TRBJ2-4, with D unclear. Germline V lookup: CDR1 MDHEN, CDR2 SYDVKM. The CDR3 contains 13 residues. The V end was cut by 5 bases, the J end by 13 bases, with 18 bases between. DNA for the CDR3: TGTGCCAGCAGTCAGAATGGGGTTGAGCTACAGTACTTC. Translation gives CASSQNGVELQYF.

This clonotype was counted at least ten times. The V gene is TRBV28, the J gene TRBJ2-1; D is possibly TRBD2 (6 bases). V was cut by 5 bases and J by 10 bases, with 18 bases left in between. Germline loops: CDR1 MDHEN, CDR2 SYDVKM. The CDR3 covers 14 residues. The CDR3: CASSDGSSLREQFF. The DNA of the CDR3 is TGTGCCAGCAGTGACGGGAGTTCCCTCAGGGAGCAGTTCTTC.

This clonotype was counted between two and nine times. The J gene is TRBJ1-1, the V gene TRBV6-1; D is perhaps TRBD1 (5 bases). V lost 6 bases and J lost 3, with 11 bases in between. CDR1 and CDR2 (germline): MNHNS, SASEGT. The CDR3 totals 13 residues. CDR3 bases: TGTGCCAGCAGGCAGGGACGAGACACTGAAGCTTTCTTT. Its protein is CASRQGRDTEAFF.

V usage is TRBV9 and J usage is TRBJ2-1; 11 bases align to TRBD1. V shed 0 bases, J shed 5 bases, and the junction held 4 bases outside the gene matches. There are 16 residues in the CDR3. Germline loops: CDR1 SGDLS, CDR2 YYNGEE. In DNA form, the CDR3 reads TGTGCCAGCAGCGTAGAGGGACAGGGGGGAAACAATGAGCAGTTCTTC. This codes for CASSVEGQGGNNEQFF.

This clonotype was counted ten times or more. The gene calls are TRBV28 and TRBJ2-7, with 8 bases aligning to TRBD1. The CDR3 loop spans 15 amino acids. V shed 5 bases, J shed 5 bases, and the junction held 11 bases outside the gene matches. Germline-derived CDR1 and CDR2 are MDHEN and SYDVKM. The CDR3 is CASSQTPRGRHEQYF. DNA for the CDR3: TGTGCCAGCAGTCAAACCCCCAGGGGGCGACACGAGCAGTACTTC.

This clonotype showed up many times. This rearrangement joins TRBV11-1 to TRBJ2-1; D not certain. Between the trimmed V and J ends, which lost 2 bases and 2 bases, there was a span of 10 bases. Germline assignment: CDR1 SGHAT and CDR2 FQDESV (reference sequence). This CDR3 has 15 residues. The CDR3 coding sequence is TGTGCCAGCAGCTTACGTCCTGGGACCTACAATGAGCAGTTCTTC. This codes for CASSLRPGTYNEQFF.

This clonotype was seen more than once but under ten times. V is TRBV5-1 and J is TRBJ1-3; no clear D gene. The CDR3 is 14 amino acids. CDR1 and CDR2 from the germline V gene are SGHRS and YFSETQ. V lost 1 base to trimming and J lost 1 base, with 6 bases between them. The CDR3 protein is CASSLTRSGNTIYF. The CDR3, as DNA: TGCGCCAGCAGCTTGACCCGGTCTGGAAACACCATATATTTT.

The chain carries TRBV7-2 and TRBJ2-2; maybe TRBD2 (6 bases). CDR3 size: 12 residues. V shed 5 bases and J shed 13 bases, with 14 bases lying between them. Germline V gene sequence: CDR1 SGHTA, CDR2 FQGNSA. The CDR3 is CASSPGTSSLFF. The DNA for the CDR3 is TGTGCCAGCAGCCCTGGGACTTCCTCGCTGTTTTTT. Full variable domain (rest looked up from reference TRBV7-2 and TRBJ2-2): GAGVSQSPSNKVTEKGKDVELRCDPISGHTALYWYRQSLGQGLEFLIYFQGNSAPDKSGLPSDRFSAERTGGSVSTLTIQRTQQEDSAVYLCASSPGTSSLFFGEGSRLTVL.

This clonotype was counted ten times or more. J is TRBJ2-2 and V is TRBV20-1; no firm D call. Trimming left V 6 bases short and J 1 base short, with 12 bases between. CDR1 is DFQATT and CDR2 is SNEGSKA in the germline V gene (reference sequence). This CDR3 comprises 14 residues. The DNA for the CDR3 is TGCAGTGCCCAGATTTTTGGGAACACCGGGGAGCTGTTTTTT. Residues: CSAQIFGNTGELFF.

The gene calls are TRBV5-1 and TRBJ1-1; D is undetermined. Germline CDR1 and CDR2: SGHRS and YFSETQ. V lost 1 base and J lost 1, with 8 bases in between. The CDR3 has 14 residues. CDR3 residues: CASSLFGENTEAFF. The CDR3 nucleotides read TGCGCCAGCAGCTTGTTCGGGGAGAACACTGAAGCTTTCTTT.

In this sample, this clonotype turned up many times. The chain carries TRBV28 and TRBJ2-7, with TRBD2 matching over 7 bases. Looked up from germline, CDR1 is MDHEN and CDR2 is SYDVKM. After removal of 3 bases from V and 3 bases from J, the junction contained 5 bases not matched to a gene. The CDR3 totals 14 residues. The CDR3, as DNA: TGTGCCAGCAGTTTCGCGGGGGTAGGCTACGAGCAGTACTTC. Residues: CASSFAGVGYEQYF.

The genes are TRBV28 and TRBJ2-7, with D unclear. The germline gives CDR1 MDHEN, CDR2 SYDVKM. The CDR3 is 13 amino acids. Between the trimmed V and J ends, which lost 8 bases and 5 bases, there was a span of 16 bases. The CDR3 nucleotides read TGTGCCAGCCACACTCGGAGAAGACACGAGCAGTACTTC. Translated, it gives CASHTRRRHEQYF.